The rows below give T cell receptor beta chains drawn from one sample of a study of blood T cell repertoires in COVID-19. Clones were sequenced by immunoSEQ multiplex PCR, and TCRdb holds only the in-frame ones, with some missing. The table has some 140,000 clones, approximately 82% seen once. Sequencing was carried out using peripheral blood. The receptors were sampled from a man between 60 and 75 years old who had recovered from COVID-19. CDR3s include the opening cysteine and the closing phenylalanine or tryptophan. A D gene is named only where the DNA matches it firmly. Expanded clones are given a class, and other clones once, few, many or no size at all.

size	D	V	J	DNA	CDR3
.	.	TRBV28	TRBJ1-5	TGTGCCAGCAGCTCTCTAGTAGGGGAGGATCAGCCCCAGCATTTT	CASSSLVGEDQPQHF
few	.	TRBV7-9	TRBJ2-2	TGTGCCAGCAGCCCCCCATCCGGAGCGAACACCGGGGAGCTGTTTTTT	CASSPPSGANTGELFF
few	TRBD2	TRBV4-1	TRBJ2-5	TGCGCCAGCAGCCCCGGGGGGTTCCAAGAGACCCAGTACTTC	CASSPGGFQETQYF
.	TRBD2	TRBV25-1	TRBJ2-5	TGTGCCAGCAGTGAATTGGTAGCGGGAGCCCTCCCCCAAGAGACCCAGTACTTC	CASSELVAGALPQETQYF
.	TRBD1	TRBV11-2	TRBJ2-7	TGTGCCAGCAGGACGGTGGTCGTCAGGGGGTACGAGCAGTACTTC	CASRTVVVRGYEQYF
.	TRBD1	TRBV4-3	TRBJ2-3	TGCGCCAGCAGCCAAGGAACAGGGGGAAATGCAGATACGCAGTATTTT	CASSQGTGGNADTQYF
.	.	TRBV19	TRBJ1-2	TGTGCCAGTAGTTCAACAGGAGACTATGGCTACACCTTC	CASSSTGDYGYTF
.	TRBD1	TRBV20-1	TRBJ2-4	TGCAGTGCTAGTCCAACCCAGGGGGCTGGGGCCAAAAACATTCAGTACTTC	CSASPTQGAGAKNIQYF
.	.	TRBV9	TRBJ2-2	TGTGCCAGCAGCGGCAGACAATGGAACACCGGGGAGCTGTTTTTT	CASSGRQWNTGELFF
.	.	TRBV11-3	TRBJ1-3	TGTGCCAGCAGCACCTCGAGGGCTGGAAACACCATATATTTT	CASSTSRAGNTIYF
.	TRBD1	TRBV4-3	TRBJ2-7	TGCGCCAGCAGCCAAGGGATAGAGTGGCGGACAGGGACATCCTACGAGCAGTACTTC	CASSQGIEWRTGTSYEQYF
few	.	TRBV10-3	TRBJ2-7	TGTGCCGCACTACAGGATTTTAACTACGAGCAGTACTTC	CAALQDFNYEQYF
.	TRBD2	TRBV3-1/TRBV3-2	TRBJ2-5	TGTGCCAGCAGCCAGGGATTAGCGGGGGGGCTTGGAGAGACCCAGTACTTC	CASSQGLAGGLGETQYF
.	TRBD1	TRBV6-2/TRBV6-3	TRBJ2-3	TGTGCCAGCAGTTACTCGAGTCAGCAGGGGGTTTTCACTAGCACAGATACGCAGTATTTT	CASSYSSQQGVFTSTDTQYF
.	.	TRBV6-5	TRBJ1-6	TGTGCCAGCAGTAACGGTCGAAATTCACCCCTCCACTTT	CASSNGRNSPLHF
.	TRBD2	TRBV6-4	TRBJ2-3	TGTGCCAGCAGTGACTCGACTAGCGGGGTAGATACGCAGTATTTT	CASSDSTSGVDTQYF
few	TRBD2	TRBV7-9	TRBJ2-7	TGTGCCAGCAGACTGGGGACTAGCGGAGGAGGAATTCCCTACGAGCAGTACTTC	CASRLGTSGGGIPYEQYF
once	.	TRBV5-1	TRBJ2-5	TGCGCCAGCAGCGTGAACATCCAAGAGACCCAGTACTTC	CASSVNIQETQYF
.	TRBD1	TRBV10-3	TRBJ1-5	TGTGCCATCAGTAAGGACAGGGATCAGCCCCAGCATTTT	CAISKDRDQPQHF
many	.	TRBV5-1	TRBJ2-3	TGCGCCAGCAGCTTGGGAAGCAACCCCAGCACAGATACGCAGTATTTT	CASSLGSNPSTDTQYF
.	TRBD1	TRBV2	TRBJ1-1	TGTGCCAGCAGGGGACAGTACCTCACTGAAGCTTTCTTT	CASRGQYLTEAFF
.	TRBD1	TRBV19	TRBJ2-6	TGTGCCAGTAGTCATGACAGGGGCTCTGGGGCCAACGTCCTGACTTTC	CASSHDRGSGANVLTF
.	.	TRBV12-3/TRBV12-4	TRBJ2-5	TGTGCCAGCAGTCGGGGGATGGAGACCCAGTACTTC	CASSRGMETQYF
.	.	TRBV7-3	TRBJ2-1	TGTGCCAGCAGCTTAGGGCGTTATGAGCAGTTCTTC	CASSLGRYEQFF
.	.	TRBV7-3	TRBJ2-1	TGTGCCAGCAGCTTAGCGGTCACCTACAATGAGCAGTTCTTC	CASSLAVTYNEQFF
once	.	TRBV19	TRBJ1-5	TGTGCCAGTAGTATTTCCCGGACAAACCTCAATCAGCCCCAGCATTTT	CASSISRTNLNQPQHF
once	TRBD1	TRBV6-2/TRBV6-3	TRBJ1-1	TGTGCCAGCAGTTGGGGACAGGGGAACACTGAAGCTTTCTTT	CASSWGQGNTEAFF
few	TRBD2	TRBV19	TRBJ2-1	TGTGCCAGTAGCCTAGGGGGACTAGCGGGAGTAAATGAGCAGTTCTTC	CASSLGGLAGVNEQFF
.	TRBD2	TRBV19	TRBJ2-1	TGTGCCAGTAGTATTGTTGGGACTAGCGGGGAAAATGAGCAGTTCTTC	CASSIVGTSGENEQFF
.	.	TRBV5-1	TRBJ2-2	TGCGCCAGCAGCTTGGTACAGACACCCACCGGGGAGCTGTTTTTT	CASSLVQTPTGELFF
.	.	TRBV28	TRBJ1-5	TGTGCCAGCAGATCGACAGGAAAAGGCAGCAATCAGCCCCAGCATTTT	CASRSTGKGSNQPQHF
.	TRBD2	TRBV24-1	TRBJ2-1	TGTGCCACCAGTGAGGGGGGGTCCTACAATGAGCAGTTCTTC	CATSEGGSYNEQFF
.	TRBD2	TRBV19	TRBJ2-1	TGTGCCAGTAGTATAGACCGGGGGGGCCTGACCTACAATGAGCAGTTCTTC	CASSIDRGGLTYNEQFF
.	TRBD1	TRBV27	TRBJ2-3	TGTGCCAGCAGTTGGGGACAGGGCACAGATACGCAGTATTTT	CASSWGQGTDTQYF
once	.	TRBV18	TRBJ2-3	TGTGCCAGCTCACCACTAGCGGTCACAGATACGCAGTATTTT	CASSPLAVTDTQYF
.	TRBD1	TRBV5-5	TRBJ1-2	TGTGCCAGCAGCTTGGGGGGACAGGCCAATGGCTACACCTTC	CASSLGGQANGYTF
.	.	TRBV29-1	TRBJ1-2	TGCAGCGCCCGTAACAGGGACGGCTACACCTTC	CSARNRDGYTF
.	.	TRBV28	TRBJ1-3	TGTGCCAGCAGTTTAATGAGCACTGGAAACACCATATATTTT	CASSLMSTGNTIYF
.	TRBD2	TRBV7-2	TRBJ2-2	TGTGCCAGCAGCTTAGTTAGCGGGCTTAACACCGGGGAGCTGTTTTTT	CASSLVSGLNTGELFF
.	TRBD1	TRBV6-5	TRBJ1-6	TGTGCCAGCAATCCGACAGGGGTAGGCCATTCACCCCTCCACTTT	CASNPTGVGHSPLHF
.	.	TRBV4-1	TRBJ2-6	TGCGCCAGCAGCCAAGAGAGCACAGGCGGTTCTGGGGCCAACGTCCTGACTTTC	CASSQESTGGSGANVLTF
.	.	TRBV30	TRBJ1-5	TGTGCCTGGAGCCTAGATAGCAATCAGCCCCAGCATTTT	CAWSLDSNQPQHF
.	.	TRBV7-2	TRBJ1-1	TGTGCCAGCAGCTCGACGAGGGAGGCTGAAGCTTTCTTT	CASSSTREAEAFF
few	.	TRBV3-1/TRBV3-2	TRBJ1-1	TGTGCCAGCAGCCATGACCAGGGTGAAGCTTTCTTT	CASSHDQGEAFF
.	TRBD1	TRBV19	TRBJ1-4	TGTGCCAGTAGTCGAGACAGGGGGCATTACACTAATGAAAAACTGTTTTTT	CASSRDRGHYTNEKLFF
.	.	TRBV28	TRBJ2-7	TGTGCCAGCAGCCTGCCGAGGGGGGGGACGACTGGGCAGTACTTC	CASSLPRGGTTGQYF
few	.	TRBV19	TRBJ1-5	TGTGCCAGTAGTCCCTCCCGACAGGGCAATCAGCCCCAGCATTTT	CASSPSRQGNQPQHF
.	.	TRBV27	TRBJ2-1	TGTGCCTTAATCCGGGATTCACTTAAAATAGGGTTTTACAATGAGCAGTTCTTC	CALIRDSLKIGFYNEQFF
.	TRBD1	TRBV5-4	TRBJ2-1	TGTGCCAGCAGCTCCCCCGGGACAGGGAGAAGGAATGAGCAGTTCTTC	CASSSPGTGRRNEQFF
.	.	TRBV11-2	TRBJ2-1	TGTGCCAGCAGCTTAGGAGGGGGTGAGCAGTTCTTC	CASSLGGGEQFF